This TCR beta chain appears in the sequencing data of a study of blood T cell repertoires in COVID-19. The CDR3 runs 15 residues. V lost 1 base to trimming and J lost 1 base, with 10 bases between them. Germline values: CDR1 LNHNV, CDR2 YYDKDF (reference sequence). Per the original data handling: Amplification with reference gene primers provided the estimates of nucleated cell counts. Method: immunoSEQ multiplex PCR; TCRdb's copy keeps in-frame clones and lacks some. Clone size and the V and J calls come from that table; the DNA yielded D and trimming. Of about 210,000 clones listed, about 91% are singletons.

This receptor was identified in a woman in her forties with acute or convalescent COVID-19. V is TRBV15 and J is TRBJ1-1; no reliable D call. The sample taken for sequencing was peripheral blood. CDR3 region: CATSRGGSSNTEAFF. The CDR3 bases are TGTGCCACCAGCAGAGGAGGGTCCTCGAACACTGAAGCTTTCTTT.